These 10 T cell receptor beta chains came from one sample sequenced in a study of cytomegalovirus exposure and HLA in healthy donors. The study ran its PCR with 60 Vbeta and 13 Jbeta primers. TCRdb's table, derived via immunoSEQ multiplex PCR, lists solely in-frame clones and lacks some. The sample has 95,000 to 150,000 clones, around 77% seen once. What was sequenced was PBMCs. All receptors come from a human donor in good health.

The chain recombines TRBV7-2 with TRBJ2-7; D possibly corresponds to TRBD1 (6 bases). V lost 4 bases and J lost 2, with 18 bases in between. The germline CDR1 and CDR2 sequences are SGHTA and FQGNSA. The CDR3 covers 16 residues. Here the CDR3 reads CASSSSGVGPPYEQYF. CDR3 nucleotides: TGTGCCAGCAGCTCGTCAGGGGTAGGACCTCCCTACGAGCAGTACTTC.

This clone was observed a few times. The rearrangement links TRBV4-2 to TRBJ1-1; 10 bases align to TRBD1. The CDR3 runs to 15 residues. V was pared by 4 bases and J by 2 bases, with 4 bases of the junction left unmatched. CDR1 and CDR2 (germline): LGHNA, YNFKEQ. For the CDR3, the DNA is TGTGCCAGCAGCCCGACAGGGGGCGGAAACACTGAAGCTTTCTTT. This codes for CASSPTGGGNTEAFF.

This clone was detected only once. V is TRBV29-1 and J is TRBJ1-5; weak D call: TRBD1 (6 bases). The CDR3 is 14 residues long. Trimming pared 4 bases from V and 2 bases from J, leaving 12 bases between. In germline, CDR1 is SQVTM, CDR2 ANQGSEA. CDR3 in amino acids: CSVVWGLGNQPQHF. CDR3 sequence (DNA): TGCAGCGTTGTCTGGGGGCTGGGCAATCAGCCCCAGCATTTT.

The V call is TRBV2, the J call TRBJ1-4; D remains unclear. Trimming removed 3 bases at V and 2 bases at J, with 13 bases between. The CDR3 sequence is 16 residues long. Per the germline V gene, CDR1 is SNHLY and CDR2 is FYNNEI. The CDR3 nucleotides are TGTGCCAGCAGTGACGCCGGCGGGGTCACTAATGAAAAACTGTTTTTT. This gives the protein CASSDAGGVTNEKLFF.

V is TRBV7-3 and J is TRBJ2-1, with TRBD2 matching 9 bases. Germline trimming cut 5 bases from V and 9 bases from J; bases unmatched to any gene: 14. The germline CDR1 and CDR2 sequences are SGHTA and FQGTGA. This CDR3 is built from 16 residues. For the CDR3, the DNA is TGTGCCAGCAGCCAGGCCTATAGCGGGAGTAACGGTGAGCAGTTCTTC. The encoded protein is CASSQAYSGSNGEQFF.

This chain uses TRBV7-8 with TRBJ2-1, with 9 bases aligning to TRBD2. V lost 6 bases, J lost 7 bases, and 10 bases stayed unmatched. From germline, CDR1 is SGHVS and CDR2 FQNEAQ. The CDR3 totals 15 residues. CDR3 region: CASRSGTSRKNEQFF. DNA of the CDR3: TGTGCCAGCAGATCCGGGACTAGCCGGAAGAATGAGCAGTTCTTC.

The genes are TRBV7-2 and TRBJ1-2; D ambiguous. The CDR3 is 12 amino acids. Per germline, CDR1 SGHTA and CDR2 FQGNSA. Trimming removed 4 bases at V and 5 bases at J, with 8 bases between. CDR3 region: CASSSIPYGYTF. In DNA, the CDR3 is TGTGCCAGCAGCTCTATCCCGTATGGCTACACCTTC.

This chain uses TRBV6-1 with TRBJ1-1; tentative D call: TRBD1 (6 bases). V dropped 2 bases and J dropped 0 bases, with 10 bases sitting between them. This CDR3 has 15 residues. CDR1 MNHNS and CDR2 SASEGT come from the germline V gene. The CDR3 DNA reads as TGTGCCAGCAGTGAACTCACAGGGATGAACACTGAAGCTTTCTTT. Protein: CASSELTGMNTEAFF.

This chain connects TRBV27 to TRBJ2-7, with TRBD1 identical over 8 bases. CDR3 length equals 15 residues. The junction had 6 bases not matched to a gene; V was cut back by 1 base and J by 4 bases. CDR1 and CDR2 (germline): MNHEY, SMNVEV (reference sequence). The CDR3 region has the DNA TGTGCCAGCAGTTTATACCCCGGGACAGGTTACGAGCAGTACTTC. Translated: CASSLYPGTGYEQYF.

This chain connects TRBV28 to TRBJ1-5; D possibly corresponds to TRBD1 (5 bases). CDR1 and CDR2 (germline): MDHEN, SYDVKM. This CDR3 is 16 amino acids long. Trimming removed 7 bases from V and 0 bases from J, with 16 bases in between. The CDR3 DNA sequence: TGTGCCAGCACCCTTTTTAGCGGGGGTAGCAATCAGCCCCAGCATTTT. Protein: CASTLFSGGSNQPQHF. Complete variable domain (other parts from reference TRBV28 and TRBJ1-5): DVKVTQSSRYLVKRTGEKVFLECVQDMDHENMFWYRQDPGLGLRLIYFSYDVKMKEKGDIPEGYSVSREKKERFSLILESASTNQTSMYLCASTLFSGGSNQPQHFGDGTRLSIL.